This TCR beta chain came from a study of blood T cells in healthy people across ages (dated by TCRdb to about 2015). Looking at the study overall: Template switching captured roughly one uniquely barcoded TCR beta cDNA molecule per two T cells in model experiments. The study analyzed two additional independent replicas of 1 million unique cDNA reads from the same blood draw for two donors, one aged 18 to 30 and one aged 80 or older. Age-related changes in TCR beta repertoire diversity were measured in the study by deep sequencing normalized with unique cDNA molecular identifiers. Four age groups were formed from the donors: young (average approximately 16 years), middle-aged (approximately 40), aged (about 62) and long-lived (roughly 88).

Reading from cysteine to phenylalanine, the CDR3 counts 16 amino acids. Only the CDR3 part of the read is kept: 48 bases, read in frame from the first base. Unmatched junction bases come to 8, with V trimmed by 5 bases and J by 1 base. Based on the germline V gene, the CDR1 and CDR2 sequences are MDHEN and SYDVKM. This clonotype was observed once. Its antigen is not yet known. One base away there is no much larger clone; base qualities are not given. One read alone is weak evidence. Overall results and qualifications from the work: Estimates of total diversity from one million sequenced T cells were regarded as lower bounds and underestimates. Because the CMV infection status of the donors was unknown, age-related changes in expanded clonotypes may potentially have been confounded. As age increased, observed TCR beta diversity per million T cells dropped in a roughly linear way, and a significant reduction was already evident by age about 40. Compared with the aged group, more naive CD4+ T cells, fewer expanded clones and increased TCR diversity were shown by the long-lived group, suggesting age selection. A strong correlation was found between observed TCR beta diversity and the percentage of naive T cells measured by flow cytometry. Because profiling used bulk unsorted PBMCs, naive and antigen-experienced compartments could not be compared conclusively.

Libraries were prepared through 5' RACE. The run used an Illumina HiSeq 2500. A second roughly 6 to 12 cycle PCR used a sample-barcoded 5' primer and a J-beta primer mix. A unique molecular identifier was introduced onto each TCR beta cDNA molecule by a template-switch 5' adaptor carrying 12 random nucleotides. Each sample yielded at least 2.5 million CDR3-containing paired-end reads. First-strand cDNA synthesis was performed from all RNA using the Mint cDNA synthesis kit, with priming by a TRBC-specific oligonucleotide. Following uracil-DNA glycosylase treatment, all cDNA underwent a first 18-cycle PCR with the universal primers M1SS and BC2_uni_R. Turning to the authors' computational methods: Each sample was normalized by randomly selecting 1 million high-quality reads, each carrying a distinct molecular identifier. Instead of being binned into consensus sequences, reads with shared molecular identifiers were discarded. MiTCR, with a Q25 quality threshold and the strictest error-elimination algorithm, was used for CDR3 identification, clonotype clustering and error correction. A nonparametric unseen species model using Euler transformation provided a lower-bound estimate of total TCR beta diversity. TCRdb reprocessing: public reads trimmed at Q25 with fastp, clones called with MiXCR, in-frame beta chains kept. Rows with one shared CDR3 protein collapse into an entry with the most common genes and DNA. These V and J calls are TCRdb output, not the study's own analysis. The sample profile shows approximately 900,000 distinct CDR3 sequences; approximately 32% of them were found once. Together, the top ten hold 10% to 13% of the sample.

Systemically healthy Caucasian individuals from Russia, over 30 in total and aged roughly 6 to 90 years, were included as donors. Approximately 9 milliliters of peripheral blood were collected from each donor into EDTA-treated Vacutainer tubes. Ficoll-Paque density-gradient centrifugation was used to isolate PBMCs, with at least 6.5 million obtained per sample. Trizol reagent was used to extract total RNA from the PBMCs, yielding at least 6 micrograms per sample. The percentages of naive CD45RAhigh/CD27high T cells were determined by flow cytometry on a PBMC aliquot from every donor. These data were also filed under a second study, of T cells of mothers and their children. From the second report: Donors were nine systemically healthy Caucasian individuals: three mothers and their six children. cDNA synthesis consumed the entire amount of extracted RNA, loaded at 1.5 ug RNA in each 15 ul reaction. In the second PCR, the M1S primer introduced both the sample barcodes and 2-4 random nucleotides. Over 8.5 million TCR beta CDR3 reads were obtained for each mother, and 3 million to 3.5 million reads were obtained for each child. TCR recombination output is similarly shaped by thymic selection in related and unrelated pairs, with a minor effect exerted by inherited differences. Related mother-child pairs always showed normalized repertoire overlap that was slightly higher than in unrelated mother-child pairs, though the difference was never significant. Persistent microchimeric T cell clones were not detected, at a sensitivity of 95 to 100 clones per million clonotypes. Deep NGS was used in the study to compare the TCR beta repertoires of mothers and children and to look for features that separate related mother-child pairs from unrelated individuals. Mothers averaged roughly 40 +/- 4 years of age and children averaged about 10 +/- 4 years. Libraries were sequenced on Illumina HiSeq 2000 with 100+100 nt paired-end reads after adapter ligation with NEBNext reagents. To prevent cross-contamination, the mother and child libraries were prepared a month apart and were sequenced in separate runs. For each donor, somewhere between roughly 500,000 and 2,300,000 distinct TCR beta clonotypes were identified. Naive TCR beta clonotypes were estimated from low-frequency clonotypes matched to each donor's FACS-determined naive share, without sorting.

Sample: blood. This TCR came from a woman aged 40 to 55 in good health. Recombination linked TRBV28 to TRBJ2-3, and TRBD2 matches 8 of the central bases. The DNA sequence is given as TGTGCCAGCAGTGCGAATCGGCGGGGGGGCACAGATACGCAGTATTTT. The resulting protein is CASSANRRGGTDTQYF.